This entry is about one TCR beta chain. The sample comes from a study of blood T cell repertoires in COVID-19. Germline CDR1 and CDR2: SGHAT and FQNNGV. CDR3 length: 15 amino acids. Between the trimmed V and J ends, which lost 5 bases and 0 bases, there was a span of 13 bases. Per the original data handling: Nucleated cell number was recorded as an estimate derived from reference gene primer amplification. Assay used: immunoSEQ multiplex PCR; TCRdb lists only in-frame clones, some missing. V and J calls and clone size come straight from that table; D and trimming were deduced from the DNA. The sample has about 480,000 clones, 80% to 90% seen once.

The receptor was derived from a woman aged 25 to 39 with acute or convalescent COVID-19. Sequencing was carried out using peripheral blood. The chain combines TRBV11-2 with TRBJ1-2; maybe TRBD1 (5 bases). CDR3 coding DNA: TGTGCCAGCAGCCCTCCGGACAAGCCTAACTATGGCTACACCTTC. Amino acid sequence: CASSPPDKPNYGYTF.